The 26 T cell receptor beta chains given below trace back to one sample, sequenced in a study of T-cell reconstitution after alpha-beta-depleted transplantation in children. Preparation of the TCRbeta library was carried out with unique molecular identifiers. TCRdb processed the PCR reads anew with MiXCR; each CDR3 protein has one entry. The table has 150,000 to 200,000 distinct CDR3 sequences, approximately 7% seen once. The sequenced sample was PBMCs from the stem cell graft donor, obtained from the stem cell graft. Source of these receptors: a human donor who donated a stem cell graft to a child with Wiskott-Aldrich syndrome.

This clonotype was recorded many times. This chain connects TRBV29-1 to TRBJ2-4; 8 bases map to TRBD1. The V segment lost 7 bases and the J segment 3 bases; nucleotides outside the gene matches: 8. The germline V gene encodes CDR1 SQVTM and CDR2 ANQGSEA. This CDR3 contains 14 residues. CDR3: CSASDGTGKNIQYF. The CDR3 coding sequence is TGCAGCGCCTCTGACGGGACAGGCAAAAACATTCAGTACTTC.

In this sample, this clonotype turned up a few times. The V call is TRBV7-9, the J call TRBJ2-5; TRBD1 agrees at 7 bases. V was clipped by 5 bases and J by 5 bases; unmatched bases: 14. The CDR3 runs 16 residues. Germline lookup yields CDR1 SEHNR and CDR2 FQNEAQ (reference sequence). The CDR3 DNA is TGTGCCAGCAGCAAACAGGGGACGCAAAAATCCGAGACCCAGTACTTC. Translating it yields CASSKQGTQKSETQYF. The full variable domain, with the rest looked up from reference TRBV7-9 and TRBJ2-5, is DTGVSQNPRHKITKRGQNVTFRCDPISEHNRLYWYRQTLGQGPEFLTYFQNEAQLEKSRLLSDRFSAERPKGSFSTLEIQRTEQGDSAMYLCASSKQGTQKSETQYFGPGTRLLVL.

This clonotype was counted between two and nine times. V is TRBV3-1 and J is TRBJ2-2; 7 bases agree with TRBD1. Unmatched junction bases numbered 11, after V lost 3 bases and J lost 7 bases. Germline V gives CDR1 LGHDT, CDR2 YNNKEL (reference sequence). The CDR3 is 16 amino acids. In DNA form, the CDR3 reads TGTGCCAGCAGCCAGACTATCGACCCAGGGGGCGGGGAGCTGTTTTTT. This translates into CASSQTIDPGGGELFF. Full variable domain (remainder filled in from reference TRBV3-1 and TRBJ2-2): DTAVSQTPKYLVTQMGNDKSIKCEQNLGHDTMYWYKQDSKKFLKIMFSYNNKELIINETVPNRFSPKSPDKAHLNLHINSLELGDSAVYFCASSQTIDPGGGELFFGEGSRLTVL.

This clonotype was seen repeatedly, ten times or more. The CDR3, as DNA: TGTGCCAGCAGCTTAGATGACCAAGCGGCGAACTACAATGAGCAGTTCTTC. Its translation is CASSLDDQAANYNEQFF. The gene calls are TRBV11-2 and TRBJ2-1; possible D gene TRBD2, 5 bases. This CDR3 contains 17 residues. The V end lost 0 bases, the J end lost 3 bases, and 15 bases lay between the germline ends. Germline V gives CDR1 SGHAT, CDR2 FQNNGV.

The chain carries TRBV15 and TRBJ2-7; D gene ambiguous. CDR1 and CDR2 (germline): LNHNV, YYDKDF (reference sequence). V was trimmed by 2 bases and J by 2 bases, leaving 10 bases between them. The CDR3 is made up of 14 amino acids. The CDR3 here is CATSRTDLPYEQYF. The CDR3 region has the DNA TGTGCCACCAGCAGAACAGACCTTCCCTACGAGCAGTACTTC.

In its sample, this clonotype was seen many times. The genes are TRBV20-1 and TRBJ1-1; possible D gene TRBD1, 6 bases. This CDR3 comprises 13 residues. Germline V gene lookup returns CDR1 DFQATT and CDR2 SNEGSKA (reference sequence). The V gene lost 4 bases and the J gene lost 5 bases, with 14 bases spanning the gap. The chain's CDR3 is CSATVAQGTEAFF. The CDR3 DNA reads TGCAGTGCTACGGTGGCGCAGGGGACTGAAGCTTTCTTT.

This clonotype was detected a few times. This chain joins TRBV19 and TRBJ1-2; tentatively, D is TRBD1 (5 bases). V was clipped by 7 bases and J by 4 bases, with 19 bases between them. The germline gives CDR1 LNHDA, CDR2 SQIVND (reference sequence). This CDR3 has 15 amino acids. DNA for the CDR3: TGTGCCAGTATAATCAGCAGGGCGTCGCCCTATGGCTACACCTTC. It is translated as CASIISRASPYGYTF.

This clonotype was detected ten times or more. The genes are TRBV5-4 and TRBJ2-5; 8 nucleotides line up with TRBD1. CDR1 and CDR2 (germline): SGHNT, YYREEE (reference sequence). The CDR3 spans 13 residues. V gave up 2 bases and J gave up 5 bases; unmatched junction bases: 2. CDR3 protein: CASSFRTGETQYF. The CDR3 coding sequence is TGTGCCAGCAGCTTTCGGACAGGGGAGACCCAGTACTTC.

This clonotype was recorded at least ten times. The chain couples TRBV20-1 to TRBJ1-5; D gene unclear. Germline CDR1 is DFQATT and CDR2 is SNEGSKA (reference sequence). CDR3 length: 14 amino acids. Trimming shortened V by 2 bases and J by 2 bases, and 10 bases separated the two germline ends. Written as DNA, the CDR3 is TGCAGTGCTAGACTAGGGAGGGGCAATCAGCCCCAGCATTTT. It encodes CSARLGRGNQPQHF.

The chain couples TRBV7-9 to TRBJ1-1; the D is unclear. This CDR3 region has 14 residues. Germline V gives CDR1 SEHNR, CDR2 FQNEAQ (reference sequence). The V gene lost 1 base and the J gene lost 5 bases, with 11 bases spanning the gap. This chain's CDR3 is CASSLGVRTTEAFF. The CDR3 bases are TGTGCCAGCAGCTTAGGGGTGCGCACGACTGAAGCTTTCTTT.

The V call is TRBV4-1, the J call TRBJ1-5; 9 bases are shared with TRBD1. From germline, CDR1 is MGHRA and CDR2 YSYEKL. This CDR3 is 16 amino acids long. V shed 1 base and J 3 bases; nucleotides not matched to a gene: 4. The CDR3 reads CASSQGDRVFNQPQHF. CDR3 bases: TGCGCCAGCAGCCAAGGGGACAGGGTTTTCAATCAGCCCCAGCATTTT.

This clonotype was recorded a few times. This chain connects TRBV11-2 to TRBJ2-7; D not resolved. V was pared by 4 bases and J by 5 bases, with 15 bases between. Germline-derived CDR1 and CDR2 are SGHAT and FQNNGV. The CDR3 runs 14 residues. The CDR3 loop is CASSSGPTGHEQYF. The CDR3 region has the DNA TGTGCCAGCAGCTCCGGGCCGACCGGGCACGAGCAGTACTTC.

This clonotype has only a few counts. V usage is TRBV5-1 and J usage is TRBJ2-2; possibly TRBD2 for D (6 bases). Germline V CDR1 and CDR2: SGHRS, YFSETQ. Trimming shortened V by 7 bases and J by 7 bases, and 23 bases separated the two germline ends. CDR3 length equals 16 residues. For the CDR3, the DNA is TGCGCCAGCCGTGGGACTTTTGGGGAACACAGCGGGGAGCTGTTTTTT. It translates to CASRGTFGEHSGELFF.

This clonotype was observed at least ten times. V and J are TRBV5-1 and TRBJ2-1; 8 bases fit TRBD2. The V segment lost 4 bases and the J segment 0 bases; nucleotides outside the gene matches: 3. The germline V gene encodes CDR1 SGHRS and CDR2 YFSETQ. The CDR3 sequence is 15 residues long. CDR3 sequence reads: CASSDGTSSYNEQFF. The CDR3, as DNA: TGCGCCAGCAGCGACGGGACTAGCTCCTACAATGAGCAGTTCTTC.

This clonotype was detected ten times or more. This chain links TRBV12-3 or TRBV12-4 with TRBJ1-3; TRBD1 aligns across 7 bases. This CDR3 has 17 residues. Losses at the gene ends were 5 bases for V and 0 bases for J; bases not matched to a gene: 10. The CDR3 protein is CASSDGHGTVSGNTIYF. CDR3 nucleotide sequence: TGTGCCAGCAGTGATGGACATGGGACAGTCTCTGGAAACACCATATATTTT.

This clonotype was observed many times. This chain joins TRBV7-2 and TRBJ1-4; 7 bases are shared with TRBD1. The CDR3 has 15 residues. CDR1 SGHTA and CDR2 FQGNSA come from the germline V gene. Unmatched junction bases numbered 6, after V lost 4 bases and J lost 4 bases. In DNA form, the CDR3 reads TGTGCCAGCAGCTCATCAGGGGGTAATAATGAAAAACTGTTTTTT. This encodes CASSSSGGNNEKLFF.

This clonotype was counted at least ten times. The genes are TRBV6-1 and TRBJ2-1; D remains ambiguous. V was pared by 2 bases and J by 12 bases, with 8 bases between. CDR1 MNHNS and CDR2 SASEGT come from the germline V gene. The CDR3 loop spans 11 amino acids. DNA for the CDR3: TGTGCCAGCAGTGAACGAGTATGGCAGTTCTTC. It is translated as CASSERVWQFF.

Ten or more counts support this clonotype. The chain has TRBV19 and TRBJ2-1; the D gene is possibly TRBD1 (6 bases). V lost 7 bases and J lost 4, with 14 bases in between. The germline V gene has CDR1 LNHDA and CDR2 SQIVND (reference sequence). The CDR3 runs 14 residues. Written as DNA, the CDR3 is TGTGCCAGTAAGGGGGAGAGTTGGTACAATGAGCAGTTCTTC. It specifies CASKGESWYNEQFF.

In this sample, this clonotype turned up many times. The rearrangement links TRBV7-2 to TRBJ2-5; TRBD2 aligns across 8 bases. The CDR3 consists of 17 residues. CDR1 and CDR2 from the germline V gene are SGHTA and FQGNSA. The V gene end was trimmed by 5 bases and the J gene end by 3 bases; junction bases not matched to a gene: 14. The CDR3 sequence is CASSPRQGLGGKETQYF. DNA for the CDR3: TGTGCCAGCAGCCCCCGGCAGGGACTAGGGGGAAAAGAGACCCAGTACTTC.

This clonotype was counted at least ten times. This chain joins TRBV25-1 and TRBJ2-7; tentatively, D is TRBD2 (7 bases). From germline, CDR1 is MGHDK and CDR2 SYGVNS. The CDR3 is made up of 13 amino acids. Trimming removed 2 bases from V and 7 bases from J, with 12 bases in between. As DNA, the CDR3 is TGTGCCAGCAGTGAAGCAGGGGAGGGAGAGCAGTACTTC. This codes for CASSEAGEGEQYF.

The sample holds many counts of this clonotype. The chain employs TRBV4-3 and TRBJ2-7, with D perhaps matching TRBD1 (6 bases). CDR1 is LGHNA and CDR2 is YSLEER in the germline V gene. The CDR3 is 14 residues long. V lost 0 bases, J lost 3 bases, and 9 bases lay in between. The DNA for the CDR3 is TGCGCCAGCAGCCAAGAGCAGGGGAACTACGAGCAGTACTTC. Translation gives CASSQEQGNYEQYF.

This clonotype was observed a few times. V usage is TRBV20-1 and J usage is TRBJ2-1, with D unclear. Germline loops: CDR1 DFQATT, CDR2 SNEGSKA (reference sequence). The CDR3 is 11 amino acids. Trimming shortened V by 7 bases and J by 7 bases, and 11 bases separated the two germline ends. The CDR3 loop is CSGVFINEQFF. CDR3 bases: TGCAGTGGGGTGTTTATAAATGAGCAGTTCTTC.

This clonotype was found many times. This chain links TRBV28 with TRBJ1-6, with 7 bases aligning to TRBD1. CDR3 size: 15 residues. Germline CDR1 MDHEN, CDR2 SYDVKM. With 6 bases clipped from V and 9 bases from J, the junction kept 11 bases outside the gene matches. CDR3: CASSLGSGGISPLHF. For the CDR3, the DNA is TGTGCCAGCAGCCTAGGGTCAGGGGGTATTTCACCCCTCCACTTT.

This clonotype was observed a handful of times. The chain couples TRBV7-9 to TRBJ1-1; D gene unclear. The CDR3 covers 12 residues. From germline, CDR1 is SEHNR and CDR2 FQNEAQ (reference sequence). V lost 4 bases, J lost 4 bases, and 7 bases lay in between. The CDR3 loop reads CASSSTVTEAFF. The CDR3 DNA reads as TGTGCCAGCAGCTCGACGGTCACTGAAGCTTTCTTT.

This clonotype was recorded many times. The V call is TRBV30, the J call TRBJ2-1; 9 bases match TRBD1. Per germline, CDR1 GTSNPN and CDR2 SVGIG (reference sequence). J gave up 3 bases and V 1 base, and 1 base lay outside the gene matches. This CDR3 spans 14 amino acids. CDR3 sequence reads: CAWSGDRDYNEQFF. The CDR3 DNA reads as TGTGCCTGGAGTGGGGACAGGGACTACAATGAGCAGTTCTTC.

This clonotype was seen ten or more times. This sequence joins TRBV5-6 and TRBJ1-1, with 7 bases identical to TRBD1. Germline CDR1 is SGHDT and CDR2 is YYEEEE. CDR3 length: 14 amino acids. The junction had 4 bases not matched to a gene; V was cut back by 3 bases and J by 2 bases. The chain's CDR3 is CASSYRGLNTEAFF. CDR3 coding DNA: TGTGCCAGCAGCTACAGGGGACTCAACACTGAAGCTTTCTTT. The full variable domain, its missing parts supplied by reference TRBV5-6 and TRBJ1-1, is DAGVTQSPTHLIKTRGQQVTLRCSPKSGHDTVSWYQQALGQGPQFIFQYYEEEERQRGNFPDRFSGHQFPNYSSELNVNALLLGDSALYLCASSYRGLNTEAFFGQGTRLTVV.